A selection of T cell receptor beta chains follows, all from one sample in a study of OX40 agonist ivuxolimab in advanced cancers. This table comes from immunoSEQ multiplex PCR, and its TCRdb copy is limited to in-frame clones, with some not included. The top ten clones hold 4.4% of a sample with tens of thousands of clones, 84% of them seen once. Specimen: CD4+ or CD8+ T cells sorted from blood, collected in a trial of the OX40 agonist ivuxolimab. All receptors derive from an adult with an advanced solid tumor such as melanoma, head and neck, liver or kidney cancer. Each CDR3 is given without its conserved first and last residue. A D gene is named only where the DNA matches it firmly.

ASRSDREGNQPQH TRBV19 TRBD1
ASNRQGAYEQY TRBV6-1 TRBD1
ASSLGTSGGHYNEQF TRBV7-2 TRBD2
ASSVQWDFLSTDTQY TRBV5-6 .
SVRDGQETQY TRBV29-1 .
ASSGLAGGLINEQF TRBV6-1 TRBD2
ASGRVATDTQY TRBV19 .
ATRAGDIKYG TRBV28 .
ASISPISYEQY TRBV6-1 .
ASSSPQGQGHTGELF TRBV5-6 TRBD1
SASLGGEQY TRBV20-1 .
ASSLDGGTQY TRBV5-1 .
ASIPRTGGTDTQY TRBV19 TRBD1
ASSIGQRYQETQY TRBV19 .
ASSQVSIDRATGELF TRBV4-1 TRBD1
ASSESAGVYGYT TRBV25-1 .
ASSLGPVGLAGETDTQY TRBV7-2 TRBD2
ASSLSSKAAEAF TRBV27 .
ASSYSQNTEAF TRBV6-5 .
ASSEISWGSAEKLF TRBV6-1 .
ASSHRDRTDTQY TRBV5-8 .
ASSSGLAGANPSSYEQY TRBV5-1 TRBD2
ASSYGAGDWD TRBV6-5 .
ASSGSNGSPLH TRBV6-4 .
ASSQTGAGSYEQY TRBV4-2 TRBD1